This section outlines one TCR beta chain sequence together with its context. The data derive from a study of blood T cell repertoires in COVID-19. Participants were placed into cohorts based on the clinical history they reported. Cohort 3 donors counted as recovered after two negative PCRs, clearance, or resolved symptoms. Profiled with immunoSEQ multiplex PCR; TCRdb holds only in-frame clones, not every one. Of hundreds of thousands of clones in the sample, over 75% were seen once. The V gene's germline CDR1 is LGHNA and CDR2 YNFKEQ. The CDR3 has 17 amino acids. J was trimmed by 6 bases and V by 4 bases; bases with no gene match: 11.

The genes are TRBV4-2 and TRBJ2-2; 10 nucleotides line up with TRBD2. This receptor was taken from a man in his thirties or forties who had recovered from COVID-19. The specimen was PBMCs or T cells enriched from blood (not recorded which). Here the CDR3 reads CASSPQREGQEAGELFF. The CDR3 nucleotides are TGTGCCAGCAGCCCCCAGCGGGAGGGCCAAGAGGCCGGGGAGCTGTTTTTT.